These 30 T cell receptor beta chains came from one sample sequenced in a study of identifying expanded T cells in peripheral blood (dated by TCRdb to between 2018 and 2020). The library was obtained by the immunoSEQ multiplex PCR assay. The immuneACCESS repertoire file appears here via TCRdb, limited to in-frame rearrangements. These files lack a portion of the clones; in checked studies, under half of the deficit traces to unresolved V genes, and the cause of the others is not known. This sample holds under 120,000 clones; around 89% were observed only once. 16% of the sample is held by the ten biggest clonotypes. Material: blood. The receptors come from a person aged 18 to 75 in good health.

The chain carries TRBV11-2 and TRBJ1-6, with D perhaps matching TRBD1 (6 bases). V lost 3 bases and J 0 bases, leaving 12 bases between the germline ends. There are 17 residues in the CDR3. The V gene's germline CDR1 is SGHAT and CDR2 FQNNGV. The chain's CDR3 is CASSLAGVSSYNSPLHF. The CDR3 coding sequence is TGTGCCAGCAGCTTGGCAGGGGTGAGCTCCTATAATTCACCCCTCCACTTT.

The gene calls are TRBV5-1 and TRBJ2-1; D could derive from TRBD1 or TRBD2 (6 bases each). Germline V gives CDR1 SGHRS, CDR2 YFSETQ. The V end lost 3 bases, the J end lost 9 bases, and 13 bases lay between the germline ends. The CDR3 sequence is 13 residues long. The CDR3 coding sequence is TGCGCCAGCAGCTACAAGGGGGGCGGTGAGCAGTTCTTC. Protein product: CASSYKGGGEQFF.

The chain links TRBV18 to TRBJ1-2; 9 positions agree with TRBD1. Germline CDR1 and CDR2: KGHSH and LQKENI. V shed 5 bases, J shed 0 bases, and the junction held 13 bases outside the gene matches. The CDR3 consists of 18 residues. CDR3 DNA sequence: TGTGCCAGCTCATCAACAACCGGGACAGGGATAGCTAACTATGGCTACACCTTC. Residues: CASSSTTGTGIANYGYTF.

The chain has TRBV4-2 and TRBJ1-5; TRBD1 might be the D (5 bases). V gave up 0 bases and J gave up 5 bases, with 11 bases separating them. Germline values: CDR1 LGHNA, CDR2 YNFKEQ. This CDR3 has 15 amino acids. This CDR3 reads CASSQEGREHQPQHF. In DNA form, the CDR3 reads TGTGCCAGCAGCCAAGAGGGCAGGGAGCATCAGCCCCAGCATTTT.

The chain's CDR3 is CASSFIRRTEAFF. Written as DNA, the CDR3 is TGTGCCAGCAGCTTCATTCGGCGTACTGAAGCTTTCTTT. The chain links TRBV5-8 to TRBJ1-1; D unclear. Per germline, CDR1 SGHTS and CDR2 YDEGEE. V lost 2 bases to trimming and J lost 5 bases, with 10 bases between them. The CDR3 totals 13 residues. The variable domain in full, with the rest retrieved from reference TRBV5-8 and TRBJ1-1, is EAGVTQSPTHLIKTRGQQATLRCSPISGHTSVYWYQQALGLGLQFLLWYDEGEERNRGNFPPRFSGRQFPNYSSELNVNALELEDSALYLCASSFIRRTEAFFGQGTRLTVV.

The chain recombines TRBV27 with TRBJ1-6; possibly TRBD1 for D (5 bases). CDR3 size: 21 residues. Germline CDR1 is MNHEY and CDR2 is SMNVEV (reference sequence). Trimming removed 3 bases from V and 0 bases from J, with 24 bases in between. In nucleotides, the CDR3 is TGTGCCAGCAGTTTTCAGGGTTTGGGGGAACCTTACACCTCCTATAATTCACCCCTCCACTTT. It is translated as CASSFQGLGEPYTSYNSPLHF.

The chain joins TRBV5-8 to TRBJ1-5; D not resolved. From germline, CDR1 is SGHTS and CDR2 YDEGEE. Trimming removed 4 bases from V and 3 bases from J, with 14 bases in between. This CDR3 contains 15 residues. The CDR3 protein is CASSPSTGTNQPQHF. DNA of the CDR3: TGTGCCAGCAGCCCCTCAACGGGAACCAATCAGCCCCAGCATTTT.

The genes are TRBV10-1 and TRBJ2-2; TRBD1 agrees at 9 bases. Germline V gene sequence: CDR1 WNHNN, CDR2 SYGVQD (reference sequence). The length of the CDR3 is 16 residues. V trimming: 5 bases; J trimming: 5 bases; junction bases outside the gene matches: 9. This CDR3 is CASSQVQGARTGELFF. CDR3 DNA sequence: TGCGCCAGCAGTCAAGTACAGGGGGCGCGGACCGGGGAGCTGTTTTTT.

The CDR3 DNA reads TGTGCCAGCAGTTATTCTAGCCCTCCCTACGAGCAGTACTTC. Residues: CASSYSSPPYEQYF. The V gene is TRBV6-5, the J gene TRBJ2-7; D may be TRBD2 (5 bases). V was pared by 3 bases and J by 2 bases, with 11 bases between. This CDR3 has 14 amino acids. The germline V gene encodes CDR1 MNHEY and CDR2 SVGAGI.

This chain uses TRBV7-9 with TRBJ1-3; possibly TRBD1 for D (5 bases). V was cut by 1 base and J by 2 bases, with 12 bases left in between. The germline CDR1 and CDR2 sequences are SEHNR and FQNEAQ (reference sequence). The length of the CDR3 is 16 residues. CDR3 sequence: CASSLDRRGAGNTIYF. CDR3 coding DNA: TGTGCCAGCAGCTTAGACCGACGGGGCGCTGGAAACACCATATATTTT.

CDR3 coding DNA: TGTGCCAGCAGCTCGGGACCAGCAACTAATGAAAAACTGTTTTTT. Protein product: CASSSGPATNEKLFF. The chain couples TRBV7-2 to TRBJ1-4; a weak D match, TRBD1 (5 bases). Germline CDR1 SGHTA, CDR2 FQGNSA. This CDR3 region has 15 residues. V lost 4 bases, J lost 0 bases, and 9 bases lay in between.

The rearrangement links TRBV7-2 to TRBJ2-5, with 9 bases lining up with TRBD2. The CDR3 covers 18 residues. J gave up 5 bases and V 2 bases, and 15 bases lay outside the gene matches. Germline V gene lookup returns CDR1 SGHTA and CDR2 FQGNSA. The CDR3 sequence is CASSLRASGGPGVETQYF. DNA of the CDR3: TGTGCCAGCAGCTTACGGGCAAGCGGGGGGCCAGGGGTTGAGACCCAGTACTTC. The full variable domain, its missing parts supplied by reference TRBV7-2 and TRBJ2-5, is GAGVSQSPSNKVTEKGKDVELRCDPISGHTALYWYRQSLGQGLEFLIYFQGNSAPDKSGLPSDRFSAERTGGSVSTLTIQRTQQEDSAVYLCASSLRASGGPGVETQYFGPGTRLLVL.

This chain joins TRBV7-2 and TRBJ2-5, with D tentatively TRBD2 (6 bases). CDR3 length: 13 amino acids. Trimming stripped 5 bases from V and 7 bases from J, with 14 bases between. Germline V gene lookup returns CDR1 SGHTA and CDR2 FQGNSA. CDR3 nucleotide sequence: TGTGCCAGCAGCCCCCTGGGTAGCGGGACCCAGTACTTC. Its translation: CASSPLGSGTQYF.

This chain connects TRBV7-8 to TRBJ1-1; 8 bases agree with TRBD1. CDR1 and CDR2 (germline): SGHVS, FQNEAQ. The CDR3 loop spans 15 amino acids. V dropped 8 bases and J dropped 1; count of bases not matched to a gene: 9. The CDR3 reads CASLIGTGRNTEAFF. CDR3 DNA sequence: TGTGCCAGCCTAATCGGGACAGGCAGGAACACTGAAGCTTTCTTT.

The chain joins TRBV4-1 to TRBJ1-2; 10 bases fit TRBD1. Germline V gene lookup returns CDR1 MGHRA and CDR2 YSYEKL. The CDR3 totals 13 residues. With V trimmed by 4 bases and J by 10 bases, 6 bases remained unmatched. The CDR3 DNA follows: TGCGCCAGCAGCCCCCGGGACAGGGGCACCTACACCTTC. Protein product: CASSPRDRGTYTF.

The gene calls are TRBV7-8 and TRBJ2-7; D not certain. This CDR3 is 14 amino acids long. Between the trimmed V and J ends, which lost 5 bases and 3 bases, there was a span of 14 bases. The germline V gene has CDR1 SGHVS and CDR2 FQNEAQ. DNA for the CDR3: TGTGCCAGCAGCCCACCCGGGTCGCTCTACGAGCAGTACTTC. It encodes CASSPPGSLYEQYF.

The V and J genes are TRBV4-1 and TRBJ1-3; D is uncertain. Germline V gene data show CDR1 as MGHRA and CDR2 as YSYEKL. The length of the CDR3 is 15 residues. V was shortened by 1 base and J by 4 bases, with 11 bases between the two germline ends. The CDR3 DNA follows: TGCGCCAGCAGCCAAGCACCCTCTCTCGGAAACACCATATATTTT. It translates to CASSQAPSLGNTIYF.

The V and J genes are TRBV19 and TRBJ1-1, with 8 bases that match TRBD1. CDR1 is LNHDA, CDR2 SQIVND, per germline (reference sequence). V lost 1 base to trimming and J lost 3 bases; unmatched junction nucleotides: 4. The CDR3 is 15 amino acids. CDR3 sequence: CASSIGTGLDTEAFF. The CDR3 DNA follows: TGTGCCAGTAGTATAGGGACAGGGCTGGACACTGAAGCTTTCTTT.

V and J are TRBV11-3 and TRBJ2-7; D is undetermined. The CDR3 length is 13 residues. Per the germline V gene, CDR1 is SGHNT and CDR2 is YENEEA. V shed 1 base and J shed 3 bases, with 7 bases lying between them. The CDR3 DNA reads TGTGCCAGCAGCTTAGCGACTGACTACGAGCAGTACTTC. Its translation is CASSLATDYEQYF.

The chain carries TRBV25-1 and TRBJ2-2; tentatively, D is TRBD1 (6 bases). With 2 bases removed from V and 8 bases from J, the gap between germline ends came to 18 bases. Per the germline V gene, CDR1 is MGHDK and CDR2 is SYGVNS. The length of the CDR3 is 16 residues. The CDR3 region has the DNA TGTGCCAGCAGTGAAGCCGAGGACAGCTCGCTGGGGGAGCTGTTTTTT. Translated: CASSEAEDSSLGELFF.

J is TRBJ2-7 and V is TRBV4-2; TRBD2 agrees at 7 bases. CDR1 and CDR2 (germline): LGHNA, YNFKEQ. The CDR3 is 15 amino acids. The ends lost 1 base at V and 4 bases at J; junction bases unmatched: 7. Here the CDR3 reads CASSQGTSIAYEQYF. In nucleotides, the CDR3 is TGTGCCAGCAGCCAAGGGACTAGTATTGCGTACGAGCAGTACTTC.

This CDR3 reads CASSQPGQGADTQYF. DNA of the CDR3: TGCGCCAGCAGCCAACCCGGACAGGGGGCAGATACGCAGTATTTT. The chain is built from TRBV4-3 and TRBJ2-3; 10 bases align to TRBD1. With V trimmed by 2 bases and J by 4 bases, 3 bases remained unmatched. In germline, CDR1 is LGHNA, CDR2 YSLEER. The CDR3 totals 15 residues.

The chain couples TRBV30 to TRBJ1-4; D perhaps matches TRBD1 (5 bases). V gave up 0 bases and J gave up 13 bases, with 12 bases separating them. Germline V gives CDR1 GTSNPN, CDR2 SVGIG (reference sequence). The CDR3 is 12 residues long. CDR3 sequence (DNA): TGTGCCTGGAGTGTAGGTAGGAGGGGACTGTTTTTT. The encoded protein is CAWSVGRRGLFF. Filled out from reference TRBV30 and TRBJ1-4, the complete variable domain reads SQTIHQWPATLVQPVGSPLSLECTVEGTSNPNLYWYRQAAGRGLQLLFYSVGIGQISSEVPQNLSASRPQDRQFILSSKKLLLSDSGFYLCAWSVGRRGLFFGSGTQLSVL.

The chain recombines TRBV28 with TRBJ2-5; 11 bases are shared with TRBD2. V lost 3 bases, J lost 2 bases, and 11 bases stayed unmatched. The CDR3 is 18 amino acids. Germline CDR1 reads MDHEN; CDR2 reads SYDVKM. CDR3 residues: CASSFLTSGGKIQETQYF. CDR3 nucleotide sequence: TGTGCCAGCAGTTTTCTTACTAGCGGGGGTAAAATTCAAGAGACCCAGTACTTC.

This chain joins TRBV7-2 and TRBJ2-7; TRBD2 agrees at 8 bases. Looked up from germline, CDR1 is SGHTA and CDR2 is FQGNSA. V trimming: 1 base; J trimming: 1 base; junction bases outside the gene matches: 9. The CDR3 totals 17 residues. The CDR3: CASSLGSGGAYSYEQYF. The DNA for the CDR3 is TGTGCCAGCAGCTTAGGGTCCGGGGGGGCTTATTCCTACGAGCAGTACTTC.

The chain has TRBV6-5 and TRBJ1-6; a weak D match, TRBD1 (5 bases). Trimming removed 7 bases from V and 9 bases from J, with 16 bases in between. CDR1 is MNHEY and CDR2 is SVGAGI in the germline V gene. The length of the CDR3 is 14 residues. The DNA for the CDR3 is TGTGCCAGCAACTCGGGGCCCGCTCGTTCACCCCTCCACTTT. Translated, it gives CASNSGPARSPLHF.

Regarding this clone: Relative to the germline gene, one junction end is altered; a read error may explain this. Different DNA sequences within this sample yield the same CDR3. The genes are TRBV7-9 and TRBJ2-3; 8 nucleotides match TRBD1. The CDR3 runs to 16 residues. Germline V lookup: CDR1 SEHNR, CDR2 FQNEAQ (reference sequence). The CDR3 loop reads CASSLIGQGGPDTQYF. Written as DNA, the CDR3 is TGTGCCAGCAGCTTAATAGGACAGGGCGGCCCAGATACACAGTATTTT.

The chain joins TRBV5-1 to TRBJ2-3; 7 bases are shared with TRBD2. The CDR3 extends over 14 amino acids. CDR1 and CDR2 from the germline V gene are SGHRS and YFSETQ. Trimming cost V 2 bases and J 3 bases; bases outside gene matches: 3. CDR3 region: CASSFLAATDTQYF. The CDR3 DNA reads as TGCGCCAGCAGCTTCCTAGCGGCAACAGATACGCAGTATTTT.

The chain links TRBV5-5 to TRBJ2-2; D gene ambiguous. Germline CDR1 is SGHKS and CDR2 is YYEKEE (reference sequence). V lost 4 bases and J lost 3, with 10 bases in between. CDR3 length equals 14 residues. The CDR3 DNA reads TGTGCCAGCAGCCCCCGGGTCCACACCGGGGAGCTGTTTTTT. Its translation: CASSPRVHTGELFF.

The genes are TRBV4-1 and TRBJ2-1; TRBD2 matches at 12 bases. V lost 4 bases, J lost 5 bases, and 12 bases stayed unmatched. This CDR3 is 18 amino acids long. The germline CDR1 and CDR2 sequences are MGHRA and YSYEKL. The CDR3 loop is CASSRLPTSGGPNNEQFF. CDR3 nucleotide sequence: TGCGCCAGCAGCCGCCTCCCTACTAGCGGGGGGCCAAACAATGAGCAGTTCTTC.